Below, 12 T cell receptor beta chains from the same sample are listed, as sequenced in a study of T cell responses to AZD1222 COVID-19 vaccine. Only in-frame clones appear in the TCRdb table, and some are missing; sequencing was by immunoSEQ multiplex PCR. The profile shows 100,000 to 150,000 clones, about nine tenths of them singletons. Here the sequenced sample was peripheral blood, taken on day 0 of AZD1222 vaccination. These receptor sequences come from an adult in good health.

The chain combines TRBV7-2 with TRBJ1-4, with D possibly matching TRBD1 (5 bases). With 5 bases removed from V and 5 bases from J, the gap between germline ends came to 12 bases. CDR3 length equals 14 residues. CDR1 is SGHTA and CDR2 is FQGNSA in the germline V gene. CDR3 residues: CASSPTRANEKLFF. DNA for the CDR3: TGTGCCAGCAGCCCCACCAGGGCAAATGAAAAACTGTTTTTT.

This clone occurred a few times. The chain couples TRBV9 to TRBJ2-3; 10 nucleotides line up with TRBD2. Trimming at V came to 0 bases and at J to 4 bases, leaving 5 bases not matched to a gene. CDR1 and CDR2 (germline): SGDLS, YYNGEE. The CDR3 has 16 residues. This CDR3 reads CASSVAPSGGADTQYF. The CDR3 DNA is TGTGCCAGCAGCGTAGCTCCTAGCGGGGGTGCAGATACGCAGTATTTT.

A single count supports this clone. V is TRBV19 and J is TRBJ1-1; D call uncertain. V gave up 5 bases and J gave up 0 bases, with 10 bases separating them. The germline CDR1 and CDR2 sequences are LNHDA and SQIVND (reference sequence). The CDR3 runs to 14 residues. CDR3 DNA sequence: TGTGCCAGTAGTCAACTCAACATGAACACTGAAGCTTTCTTT. Protein product: CASSQLNMNTEAFF.

The chain uses TRBV27 and TRBJ1-5, with D hard to call. The CDR3 spans 13 residues. V was shortened by 0 bases and J by 10 bases, with 10 bases between the two germline ends. Germline V gene sequence: CDR1 MNHEY, CDR2 SMNVEV (reference sequence). This CDR3 is CASSLSLGEPQHF. DNA of the CDR3: TGTGCCAGCAGTTTATCGTTGGGCGAACCCCAGCATTTT.

This sequence joins TRBV6-4 and TRBJ1-1; D might be TRBD1 (5 bases). With 6 bases removed from V and 1 base from J, the gap between germline ends came to 18 bases. Germline loops: CDR1 MRHNA, CDR2 SNTAGT. The CDR3 loop spans 16 amino acids. CDR3 coding DNA: TGTGCCAGCAGCAAGACGATTAATGGACAGAACACTGAAGCTTTCTTT. Its translation: CASSKTINGQNTEAFF.

The chain is built from TRBV19 and TRBJ2-4; maybe TRBD2 (6 bases). Germline V gene sequence: CDR1 LNHDA, CDR2 SQIVND (reference sequence). There are 18 residues in the CDR3. V lost 5 bases, J lost 2 bases, and 22 bases lay in between. The CDR3 region has the DNA TGTGCCAGTAGTGACCCAGGAGGGGAGCTATTGACCAAAAACATTCAGTACTTC. It encodes CASSDPGGELLTKNIQYF.

For the CDR3, the DNA is TGTGCCAGCAGTTTATGGGGCCAGGGCAGGAAAGCTTTCTTT. Translating it yields CASSLWGQGRKAFF. The rearrangement uses TRBV27 and TRBJ1-1; weak D call: TRBD1 (5 bases). The germline V and J ends were trimmed by 1 base and 9 bases, with 15 bases remaining between them. The CDR3 spans 14 residues. From germline, CDR1 is MNHEY and CDR2 SMNVEV (reference sequence).

The V call is TRBV6-5, the J call TRBJ1-2; no firm D call. This CDR3 contains 15 residues. CDR1 and CDR2 (germline): MNHEY, SVGAGI. V lost 5 bases and J lost 3, with 16 bases in between. CDR3 region: CASSPLDGWDYGYTF. The DNA for the CDR3 is TGTGCCAGCAGTCCCCTTGACGGATGGGACTATGGCTACACCTTC.

As regards this clone: A read error may account for a junction end that differs from germline. This rearrangement joins TRBV2 to TRBJ1-6; TRBD1 aligns across 8 bases. Germline V gene data show CDR1 as SNHLY and CDR2 as FYNNEI. CDR3 length: 14 amino acids. CDR3 loop: CASATGTGRISPGF. The CDR3 DNA reads as TGTGCCAGCGCTACCGGGACAGGCCGAATAAGCCCCGGCTTT.

This rearrangement joins TRBV5-5 to TRBJ1-2, with D tentatively TRBD1 (5 bases). Trimming cost V 0 bases and J 4 bases, with 13 bases left between them. From germline, CDR1 is SGHKS and CDR2 YYEKEE (reference sequence). The CDR3 extends over 15 amino acids. CDR3 amino acids: CASSLAGGSSYGYTF. CDR3 nucleotides: TGTGCCAGCAGCTTGGCGGGGGGGTCGAGCTATGGCTACACCTTC.

About this clone itself: One junction end disagrees with the germline gene, perhaps due to a read error. This rearrangement joins TRBV7-8 to TRBJ1-2; D ambiguous. The CDR3 is 16 residues long. Germline lookup yields CDR1 SGHVS and CDR2 FQNEAQ. CDR3 DNA sequence: TGTGCCAGCAGCCATAGGAGAGGGAGGCTTATCTTCCGGAAATACTTC. Its translation: CASSHRRGRLIFRKYF.

The V call is TRBV6-2 or TRBV6-3, the J call TRBJ2-2; TRBD1 might be the D (5 bases). CDR1 is MNHEY and CDR2 is SVGEGT in the germline V gene. This CDR3 spans 15 amino acids. V lost 6 bases and J 4 bases, leaving 15 bases between the germline ends. This chain's CDR3 is CASSWGGRSTGELFF. CDR3 bases: TGTGCCAGCAGCTGGGGCGGCAGGAGCACCGGGGAGCTGTTTTTT.